The entry below gives a single TCR beta chain sequence along with its context. The target antigen is unknown. The data originate from a study of cytomegalovirus exposure and HLA in healthy donors. The study's findings and limits: Compared with the roughly 700-donor mean, an Asian-associated ancestry cluster reportedly had fewer N-insertions, according to a later analysis.

The PCR ran on 60 Vbeta and 13 Jbeta primers. Profiled with immunoSEQ multiplex PCR; TCRdb holds only in-frame clones, not every one. This sample yields 70,000 to 85,000 clones, of which 55% to 75% are seen a single time; 5.7% belongs to the top ten. The CDR3 consists of 15 residues. Trimming removed 5 bases at V and 6 bases at J, with 20 bases between. The V gene's germline CDR1 is SGHTA and CDR2 FQGNSA. Sequencing was done on a sample of PBMCs. This chain connects TRBV7-2 to TRBJ2-7, with D perhaps TRBD1 (6 bases). The source of this sequence is a man aged 25-40 years in good health and CMV-seropositive. CDR3 region: CASSASGTRVSEQYF. The CDR3 DNA reads TGTGCCAGCAGCGCCTCCGGGACAAGGGTGTCCGAGCAGTACTTC.